At least ten counts were recorded for the clone carrying this T cell receptor beta chain. What it binds is not known. The record originates from a study of T cell repertoires in cytomegalovirus infection. Each CDR3 protein gets one entry after TCRdb re-called the reads with MiXCR. The profile shows about 140,000 distinct CDR3 sequences, 5% to 6.5% of them singletons. Study-wide results and caveats: Clonotype analysis showed dominance of the ex vivo response by HLA-C-restricted CMV-specific TCR beta clonotypes.

CDR3 length equals 16 residues. CDR1 is SGHTA, CDR2 FQGNSA, per germline. Trimming pared 2 bases from V and 3 bases from J, leaving 14 bases between. Specimen: PBMCs. The rearrangement uses TRBV7-2 and TRBJ1-3; no clear D gene. This clonotype originated in a human donor in good health (CMV status not recorded). Some clones in this sample may be carry-over from other donors' samples. CDR3 in amino acids: CASSLHTLSGGNTIYF. The CDR3 DNA is TGTGCCAGCAGCTTACACACTCTCTCAGGTGGAAACACCATATATTTT.